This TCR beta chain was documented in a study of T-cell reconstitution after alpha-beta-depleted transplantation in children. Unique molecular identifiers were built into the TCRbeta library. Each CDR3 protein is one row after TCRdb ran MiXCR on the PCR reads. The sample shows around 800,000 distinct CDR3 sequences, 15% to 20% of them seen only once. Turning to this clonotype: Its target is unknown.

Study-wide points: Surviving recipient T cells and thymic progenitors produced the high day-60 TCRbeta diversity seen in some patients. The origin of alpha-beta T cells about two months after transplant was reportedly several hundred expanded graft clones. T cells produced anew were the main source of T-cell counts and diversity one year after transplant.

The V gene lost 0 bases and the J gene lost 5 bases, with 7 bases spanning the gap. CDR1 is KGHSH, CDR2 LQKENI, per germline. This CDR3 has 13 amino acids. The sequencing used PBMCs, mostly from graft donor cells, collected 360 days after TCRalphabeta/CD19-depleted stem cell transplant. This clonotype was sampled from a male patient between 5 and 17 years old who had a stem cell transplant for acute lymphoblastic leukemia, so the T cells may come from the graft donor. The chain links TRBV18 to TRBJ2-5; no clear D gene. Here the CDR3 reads CASSPPYVETQYF. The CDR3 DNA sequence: TGTGCCAGCTCACCACCCTACGTGGAGACCCAGTACTTC.